This entry concerns a single T cell receptor beta chain. Its target is not known. Terminally differentiated effector memory CD45RA+ cells were excluded from the naive CD8 cells, which were CD45RO-negative and positively selected for CCR7. These data are taken from a study of shared clonotypes between healthy human individuals. General study findings and limits: Unshared clonotypes carried lower generation probabilities than those common to all four donors.

CDR1 and CDR2 (germline): SGHAT, FQNNGV. This CDR3 comprises 14 residues. With V trimmed by 6 bases and J by 8 bases, 5 bases remained unmatched. Only in-frame clones appear in the TCRdb table, and some are missing; sequencing was by immunoSEQ multiplex PCR. The profile shows around 610,000 clones, 95% to 97% of them singletons. The clonotype comes from a woman aged 25 to 39 in good health. This chain links TRBV11-2 with TRBJ2-1; 12 nucleotides align to TRBD2. Material: naive CD8+ T cells sorted from blood. The CDR3 DNA reads TGTGCCAGCAGTTACGGGACTAGCGGGCATGAGCAGTTCTTC. Amino acids: CASSYGTSGHEQFF.